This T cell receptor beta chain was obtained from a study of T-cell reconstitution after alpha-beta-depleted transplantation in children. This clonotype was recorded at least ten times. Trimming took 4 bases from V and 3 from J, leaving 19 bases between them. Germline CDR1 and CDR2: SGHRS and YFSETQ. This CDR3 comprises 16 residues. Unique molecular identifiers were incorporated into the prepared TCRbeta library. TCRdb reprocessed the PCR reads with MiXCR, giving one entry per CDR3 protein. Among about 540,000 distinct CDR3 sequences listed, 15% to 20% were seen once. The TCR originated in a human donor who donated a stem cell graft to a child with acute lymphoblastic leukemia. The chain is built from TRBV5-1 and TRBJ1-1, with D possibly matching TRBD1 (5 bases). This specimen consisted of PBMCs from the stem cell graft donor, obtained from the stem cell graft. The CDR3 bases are TGCGCCAGCAGCCTTGGGGGAACAGGACCTTACACTGAAGCTTTCTTT. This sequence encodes CASSLGGTGPYTEAFF.